Described below is a single TCR beta chain sequence and its context. The sample is drawn from a study of blood T cell repertoires in COVID-19. CDR1 is WSHSY, CDR2 SAAADI, per germline. This CDR3 has 13 amino acids. V was clipped by 7 bases and J by 3 bases, with 10 bases between them. This table comes from immunoSEQ multiplex PCR, and its TCRdb copy is limited to in-frame clones, with some not included. Here the sample spans under 80,000 clones, more than 70% being singletons. Sequenced input: peripheral blood. The chain carries TRBV10-2 and TRBJ1-5; D perhaps matches TRBD1 (5 bases). The sequence came from a human donor in a cohort sampled during active COVID-19. The CDR3 reads CASTPGHNQPQHF. Written as DNA, the CDR3 is TGCGCCAGCACGCCAGGACACAATCAGCCCCAGCATTTT.